The 8 T cell receptor beta chains below come from one sample, sequenced in a study of control samples from healthy donors and cancer patients. Using immunoSEQ multiplex PCR, the repertoire was profiled, and TCRdb retains in-frame clones only, with some absent. The profile shows under 200,000 clones, approximately 86% of them singletons. The sequenced sample was blood. These receptors originate from a woman under 40 in good health.

The rearrangement links TRBV3-1 (or the pseudogene TRBV3-2) to TRBJ2-1, with 7 bases fitting TRBD1. CDR1 is LGHDT and CDR2 is YNNKEL in the germline V gene (reference sequence). The CDR3 has 15 amino acids. V shed 4 bases, J shed 9 bases, and the junction held 12 bases outside the gene matches. CDR3 in amino acids: CASSPRRGFTTEQFF. The CDR3 nucleotides are TGTGCCAGCAGCCCCCGCAGGGGGTTTACTACTGAGCAGTTCTTC.

The chain uses TRBV6-5 and TRBJ1-4; D gene unclear. This CDR3 region has 13 residues. Germline values: CDR1 MNHEY, CDR2 SVGAGI. V was shortened by 7 bases and J by 7 bases, with 13 bases between the two germline ends. The CDR3, as DNA: TGTGCCAGCACTCACGGGTCGAGTGAAAAACTGTTTTTT. Its translation: CASTHGSSEKLFF.

V usage is TRBV10-3 and J usage is TRBJ2-7, with D perhaps TRBD1 (6 bases). The V end was cut by 6 bases, the J end by 5 bases, with 17 bases between. The CDR3 contains 14 residues. Germline values: CDR1 ENHRY, CDR2 SYGVKD. The CDR3 sequence: CAISEGQGPNEQYV. CDR3 bases: TGTGCCATCAGCGAGGGGCAGGGGCCTAACGAGCAGTACGTC.

The J gene is TRBJ2-7, the V gene TRBV5-6; 7 positions agree with TRBD2. The CDR3 is 14 amino acids. Germline loops: CDR1 SGHDT, CDR2 YYEEEE. V trimming: 1 base; J trimming: 2 bases; junction bases outside the gene matches: 3. The CDR3 spells CASSLQAGPYEQYV. The CDR3 nucleotides read TGTGCCAGCAGCTTGCAAGCGGGGCCCTACGAGCAGTACGTC.

This clone was counted a single time. Its ends do not fully match the called genes, so a read error is possible. The V gene is TRBV7-9, the J gene TRBJ1-1; 9 positions match TRBD1. The CDR3 length is 14 residues. Germline assignment: CDR1 SEHNR and CDR2 FQNEAQ (reference sequence). Here the CDR3 reads CANSGQGKFTEAFF. The DNA for the CDR3 is TGTGCCAACAGCGGACAGGGGAAGTTCACTGAAGCTTTCTTT.

This clone was detected once. The chain combines TRBV4-1 with TRBJ1-1, with D maybe TRBD1 (6 bases). Germline V CDR1 and CDR2: MGHRA, YSYEKL. The V end was cut by 2 bases, the J end by 4 bases, with 17 bases between. The CDR3 is 16 amino acids. The CDR3 spells CASSQQLRVGGTEAFF. Here the CDR3 DNA reads TGCGCCAGCAGCCAACAACTGAGGGTAGGGGGCACTGAAGCTTTCTTT.

The CDR3 loop is CASSELEASEQFF. Written as DNA, the CDR3 is TGTGCCAGCAGTGAATTAGAAGCCTCAGAGCAGTTCTTC. The V gene is TRBV25-1, the J gene TRBJ2-1; D not resolved. CDR3 length: 13 amino acids. Germline CDR1 reads MGHDK; CDR2 reads SYGVNS. V dropped 1 base and J dropped 10 bases, with 11 bases sitting between them.

The chain has TRBV3-1 (or the pseudogene TRBV3-2) and TRBJ2-1; D not certain. Germline V gives CDR1 LGHDT, CDR2 YNNKEL (reference sequence). The CDR3 is made up of 14 amino acids. Trimming pared 1 base from V and 6 bases from J, leaving 10 bases between. The CDR3 DNA is TGTGCCAGCAGCCAAGCTATAGCAGGCAATGAGCAGTTCTTC. Translation gives CASSQAIAGNEQFF.